The 31 T cell receptor beta chains below were found in one sample sequenced in a study of pediatric ulcerative colitis. The method was immunoSEQ multiplex PCR; TCRdb's version includes in-frame clones alone and lacks a portion of them. The sample includes tens of thousands of clones, about 81% seen only once; the top ten take around 9.1%. One to two pinch biopsies were taken from the rectum during colonoscopy. Material for sequencing was gut tissue. The receptor source for this set is a boy between 10 and 17 years old with severe ulcerative colitis.

The rearrangement links TRBV6-1 to TRBJ1-1; 7 bases align to TRBD1. The CDR3 is 11 amino acids. V lost 8 bases and J lost 10; bases outside the gene matches: 7. Germline loops: CDR1 MNHNS, CDR2 SASEGT. The CDR3 nucleotides are TGTGCCAGCGGGGAGGGGGCTGGAGCTTTCTTT. This gives the protein CASGEGAGAFF.

The J gene is TRBJ2-7, the V gene TRBV6-6, with 8 bases that match TRBD1. This CDR3 is built from 16 residues. With 2 bases clipped from V and 1 base from J, the junction kept 7 bases outside the gene matches. Germline CDR1 reads MNHNY; CDR2 reads SVGAGI (reference sequence). The CDR3 here is CASSYATGEFSYEQYF. The DNA of the CDR3 is TGTGCCAGCAGTTACGCGACAGGGGAATTTTCCTACGAGCAGTACTTC.

V is TRBV25-1 and J is TRBJ2-1, with 7 positions matching TRBD1. The CDR3 has 13 amino acids. Germline V gene sequence: CDR1 MGHDK, CDR2 SYGVNS. With V trimmed by 6 bases and J by 7 bases, 6 bases remained unmatched. In DNA, the CDR3 is TGTGCCAGCAGGAGGGGGCAGGGAAATGAGCAGTTCTTC. Its translation is CASRRGQGNEQFF.

The chain carries TRBV11-2 and TRBJ1-6; D ambiguous. This CDR3 is 16 amino acids long. The germline V and J ends were trimmed by 5 bases and 0 bases, with 11 bases remaining between them. Germline CDR1 reads SGHAT; CDR2 reads FQNNGV. Written as DNA, the CDR3 is TGTGCCAGCAGCCTCGGTGTTAGCTCCTATAATTCACCCCTCCACTTT. Translating gives CASSLGVSSYNSPLHF.

The J gene is TRBJ2-1, the V gene TRBV5-6; D gene unclear. The germline gives CDR1 SGHDT, CDR2 YYEEEE. Trimming stripped 4 bases from V and 9 bases from J, with 14 bases between. The CDR3 is 13 amino acids. CDR3 in amino acids: CASSKFYLGEQFF. CDR3 bases: TGTGCCAGCAGCAAGTTCTATCTCGGTGAGCAGTTCTTC.

V and J are TRBV6-1 and TRBJ1-6; no definite D call. Per germline, CDR1 MNHNS and CDR2 SASEGT. The V end lost 2 bases, the J end lost 1 base, and 9 bases lay between the germline ends. The CDR3 is 16 amino acids. CDR3 region: CASSETMGSYNSPLHF. The CDR3 DNA reads as TGTGCCAGCAGTGAAACAATGGGTTCCTATAATTCACCCCTCCACTTT.

The chain employs TRBV6-5 and TRBJ1-1; TRBD1 aligns across 8 bases. The CDR3 sequence is 14 residues long. V shed 6 bases, J shed 3 bases, and the junction held 6 bases outside the gene matches. CDR1 is MNHEY and CDR2 is SVGAGI in the germline V gene. This CDR3 reads CASSWGQVYTEAFF. CDR3 DNA sequence: TGTGCCAGCAGCTGGGGACAGGTCTACACTGAAGCTTTCTTT.

There are a few counts of this clone. The chain is built from TRBV11-2 and TRBJ1-5; 7 bases map to TRBD1. The CDR3 sequence is 16 residues long. V lost 4 bases to trimming and J lost 3 bases; unmatched junction nucleotides: 9. Germline assignment: CDR1 SGHAT and CDR2 FQNNGV. The CDR3 DNA is TGTGCCAGCAGCTCTAAAACCGGGACAGTCAATCAGCCCCAGCATTTT. Translating it yields CASSSKTGTVNQPQHF. The full variable domain, completed using reference TRBV11-2 and TRBJ1-5, is EAGVAQSPRYKIIEKRQSVAFWCNPISGHATLYWYQQILGQGPKLLIQFQNNGVVDDSQLPKDRFSAERLKGVDSTLKIQPAKLEDSAVYLCASSSKTGTVNQPQHFGDGTRLSIL.

This chain joins TRBV29-1 and TRBJ2-2, with unresolved D. V dropped 4 bases and J dropped 6 bases, with 6 bases sitting between them. Germline V gene data show CDR1 as SQVTM and CDR2 as ANQGSEA. CDR3 length: 11 residues. The CDR3 sequence is CSVGSAGELFF. CDR3 nucleotides: TGCAGCGTTGGGAGCGCCGGGGAGCTGTTTTTT.

This chain joins TRBV29-1 and TRBJ1-2; no clear D gene. The CDR3 consists of 13 residues. Looked up from germline, CDR1 is SQVTM and CDR2 is ANQGSEA. V was shortened by 6 bases and J by 3 bases, with 14 bases between the two germline ends. The CDR3, as DNA: TGCAGCGTCGGGGATGCGGGGTACTATGGCTACACCTTC. Translation: CSVGDAGYYGYTF. Variable domain in full (rest from reference TRBV29-1 and TRBJ1-2): SAVISQKPSRDICQRGTSLTIQCQVDSQVTMMFWYRQQPGQSLTLIATANQGSEATYESGFVIDKFPISRPNLTFSTLTVSNMSPEDSSIYLCSVGDAGYYGYTFGSGTRLTVV.

The chain has TRBV29-1 and TRBJ2-1, with no clear D. Per the germline V gene, CDR1 is SQVTM and CDR2 is ANQGSEA. The CDR3 contains 11 residues. The V gene lost 4 bases and the J gene lost 6 bases, with 7 bases spanning the gap. CDR3 amino acids: CSVVARNEQFF. For the CDR3, the DNA is TGCAGCGTTGTTGCGCGCAATGAGCAGTTCTTC.

The chain is built from TRBV5-1 and TRBJ2-2; D might be TRBD1 (6 bases). Trimming removed 1 base at V and 6 bases at J, with 16 bases between. Per the germline V gene, CDR1 is SGHRS and CDR2 is YFSETQ. The CDR3 has 16 residues. CDR3 nucleotide sequence: TGCGCCAGCAGCTTGTCGTCAGGGGATATGTCCGGGGAGCTGTTTTTT. Its translation: CASSLSSGDMSGELFF.

V and J are TRBV5-1 and TRBJ2-7, with D maybe TRBD2 (6 bases). This CDR3 region has 14 residues. V was cut by 4 bases and J by 3 bases, with 14 bases left in between. Germline CDR1 SGHRS, CDR2 YFSETQ. CDR3 protein: CASSLTRALYEQYF. The DNA for the CDR3 is TGCGCCAGCAGCCTGACTAGAGCCCTCTACGAGCAGTACTTC.

This chain connects TRBV10-3 to TRBJ1-1; tentative D call: TRBD1 (5 bases). Germline CDR1 is ENHRY and CDR2 is SYGVKD. The CDR3 extends over 15 amino acids. The V and J ends lost 8 bases and 0 bases respectively, with 16 bases between them. The CDR3 bases are TGTGCCATCCGGGAAGTGGCAGGGATGAACACTGAAGCTTTCTTT. Its protein product is CAIREVAGMNTEAFF.

This CDR3 reads CASSLERGPRETQYF. CDR3 sequence (DNA): TGTGCCAGCAGCTTAGAGCGGGGGCCTCGGGAGACCCAGTACTTC. The chain employs TRBV11-2 and TRBJ2-5; D possibly corresponds to TRBD2 (7 bases). This CDR3 is built from 15 residues. Germline loops: CDR1 SGHAT, CDR2 FQNNGV. V lost 0 bases and J 5 bases, leaving 13 bases between the germline ends. The variable domain in full, with the rest retrieved from reference TRBV11-2 and TRBJ2-5, is EAGVAQSPRYKIIEKRQSVAFWCNPISGHATLYWYQQILGQGPKLLIQFQNNGVVDDSQLPKDRFSAERLKGVDSTLKIQPAKLEDSAVYLCASSLERGPRETQYFGPGTRLLVL.

The V gene is TRBV5-4, the J gene TRBJ2-1, with 9 nucleotides matching TRBD1. CDR3 length equals 15 residues. Looked up from germline, CDR1 is SGHNT and CDR2 is YYREEE (reference sequence). V shed 2 bases and J 8 bases; nucleotides not matched to a gene: 8. CDR3 DNA sequence: TGTGCCAGCAGCTTTCTCGGGACAGGGATGTATGAGCAGTTCTTC. The encoded protein is CASSFLGTGMYEQFF.

This clone was recorded only once. This CDR3 is also generated by other DNA sequences in the sample. The chain has TRBV11-1 and TRBJ1-1; no firm D call. This CDR3 region has 11 residues. V was shortened by 4 bases and J by 4 bases, with 4 bases between the two germline ends. The germline V gene encodes CDR1 SGHAT and CDR2 FQDESV (reference sequence). The CDR3 DNA sequence: TGTGCCAGCAGCTCGAGCACTGAAGCTTTCTTT. This sequence encodes CASSSSTEAFF.

The chain carries TRBV15 and TRBJ1-5; no clear D. The CDR3 spans 16 residues. Germline CDR1 and CDR2: LNHNV and YYDKDF (reference sequence). The V gene lost 0 bases and the J gene lost 11 bases, with 20 bases spanning the gap. This CDR3 reads CATSRDLRMENQAQHF. CDR3 DNA: TGTGCCACCAGCAGAGATTTGAGAATGGAGAACCAGGCCCAGCATTTT. The variable domain in full, completed from reference TRBV15 and TRBJ1-5, reads DAMVIQNPRYQVTQFGKPVTLSCSQTLNHNVMYWYQQKSSQAPKLLFHYYDKDFNNEADTPDNFQSRRPNTSFCFLDIRSPGLGDTAMYLCATSRDLRMENQAQHFGDGTRLSIL.

The rearrangement joins TRBV5-1 to TRBJ1-1; the D gene is possibly TRBD1 (5 bases). Trimming stripped 4 bases from V and 1 base from J, with 8 bases between. This CDR3 contains 13 residues. Germline assignment: CDR1 SGHRS and CDR2 YFSETQ. The CDR3 spells CASSADRNTEAFF. CDR3 DNA: TGCGCCAGCAGCGCAGACAGGAACACTGAAGCTTTCTTT.

This clone was observed a few times. The V and J genes are TRBV11-1 and TRBJ1-2; D is unclear. The CDR3 sequence is 13 residues long. CDR1 and CDR2 (germline): SGHAT, FQDESV (reference sequence). Trimming removed 0 bases at V and 3 bases at J, with 5 bases between. The CDR3 here is CASSLAVDYGYTF. The CDR3 nucleotides are TGTGCCAGCAGCTTAGCGGTGGACTATGGCTACACCTTC. Combining the CDR3 with reference TRBV11-1 and TRBJ1-2 gives the whole variable domain EAEVAQSPRYKITEKSQAVAFWCDPISGHATLYWYRQILGQGPELLVQFQDESVVDDSQLPKDRFSAERLKGVDSTLKIQPAELGDSAMYLCASSLAVDYGYTFGSGTRLTVV.

V and J are TRBV10-2 and TRBJ1-1; the D is unclear. The CDR3 contains 14 residues. V lost 0 bases to trimming and J lost 1 base, with 6 bases between them. Per germline, CDR1 WSHSY and CDR2 SAAADI. CDR3 DNA sequence: TGCGCCAGCAGTGAGTCCCCCGAGAACACTGAAGCTTTCTTT. It specifies CASSESPENTEAFF.

The V and J genes are TRBV19 and TRBJ1-2; no definite D call. Germline CDR1 LNHDA, CDR2 SQIVND (reference sequence). The CDR3 covers 13 residues. The ends were cut back, 5 bases at V and 8 bases at J, with 15 bases in the middle. As DNA, the CDR3 is TGTGCCAGTAGTGCCCCTTTGGGCAGAGGCTACACCTTC. Translating it yields CASSAPLGRGYTF.

DNA of the CDR3: TGTGCTAGACAAGGGGACACTGAAGCTTTCTTT. Translation gives CARQGDTEAFF. This chain uses TRBV12-5 with TRBJ1-1, with D possibly TRBD1 on 5 matching bases. Germline CDR1 LGHNT, CDR2 FRNRAP. V was trimmed by 9 bases and J by 3 bases, leaving 8 bases between them. The CDR3 covers 11 residues.

The J gene is TRBJ2-7, the V gene TRBV4-1, with 7 bases lining up with TRBD1. The V gene end was trimmed by 4 bases and the J gene end by 4 bases; junction bases not matched to a gene: 10. The CDR3 extends over 15 amino acids. The germline gives CDR1 MGHRA, CDR2 YSYEKL. DNA for the CDR3: TGCGCCAGCAGCCTCGGGGACAGTCCCATATACGAGCAGTACTTC. Protein: CASSLGDSPIYEQYF.

This chain uses TRBV11-2 with TRBJ2-7; D possibly uses TRBD1 or TRBD2 (5 bases each). Germline loops: CDR1 SGHAT, CDR2 FQNNGV. CDR3 length: 15 amino acids. With 0 bases removed from V and 0 bases from J, the gap between germline ends came to 9 bases. For the CDR3, the DNA is TGTGCCAGCAGCTTAGAGGGGGTGAGCTCCTACGAGCAGTACTTC. Translated, it gives CASSLEGVSSYEQYF.

V is TRBV5-1 and J is TRBJ1-5, with 7 bases lining up with TRBD1. The CDR3 extends over 16 amino acids. CDR1 is SGHRS and CDR2 is YFSETQ in the germline V gene. V was pared by 4 bases and J by 2 bases, with 9 bases of the junction left unmatched. The CDR3 protein is CASSPAGGNGNQPQHF. CDR3 bases: TGCGCCAGCAGCCCCGCAGGGGGTAACGGCAATCAGCCCCAGCATTTT.

The rearrangement joins TRBV7-3 to TRBJ2-5; TRBD2 might be the D (5 bases). This CDR3 has 13 amino acids. Trimming took off 3 bases at V and 5 bases at J, with 10 bases between the two ends. Per the germline V gene, CDR1 is SGHTA and CDR2 is FQGTGA. The CDR3 protein is CASSLTILETQYF. In DNA form, the CDR3 reads TGTGCCAGCAGCTTGACTATCTTGGAGACCCAGTACTTC.

The rearrangement joins TRBV15 to TRBJ2-7, with 8 bases fitting TRBD1. This CDR3 has 14 amino acids. Germline values: CDR1 LNHNV, CDR2 YYDKDF (reference sequence). V trimming: 2 bases; J trimming: 4 bases; junction bases outside the gene matches: 4. The CDR3 coding sequence is TGTGCCACCAGCAGACAGGGGGCAGGGTACGAGCAGTACTTC. It specifies CATSRQGAGYEQYF.

The V gene is TRBV6-5, the J gene TRBJ1-1; TRBD1 might be the D (5 bases). V was shortened by 5 bases and J by 5 bases, with 12 bases between the two germline ends. The germline CDR1 and CDR2 sequences are MNHEY and SVGAGI. The CDR3 has 13 residues. This chain's CDR3 is CASSPSGGTEAFF. The CDR3 bases are TGTGCCAGCAGTCCTAGCGGGGGTACTGAAGCTTTCTTT.

Note on this clone: The junction and the germline gene differ at one end; a read error may be behind it. The rearrangement links TRBV5-6 to TRBJ2-1; D tentatively reads TRBD1 or TRBD2 (6 bases each). CDR1 is SGHDT and CDR2 is YYEEEE in the germline V gene. The CDR3 runs 13 residues. CDR3 loop: CASSLEEWGAVVF. The CDR3 DNA is TGTGCCAGCAGCTTGGAAGAGTGGGGGGCCGTGGTCTTC. The variable domain in full, completed from reference TRBV5-6 and TRBJ2-1, reads DAGVTQSPTHLIKTRGQQVTLRCSPKSGHDTVSWYQQALGQGPQFIFQYYEEEERQRGNFPDRFSGHQFPNYSSELNVNALLLGDSALYLCASSLEEWGAVVFGPGTRLTVL.

The CDR3 protein is CASSPSQGAFVYNEQFF. The CDR3 nucleotides are TGTGCCAGCAGTCCATCACAGGGGGCCTTTGTCTACAATGAGCAGTTCTTC. This chain connects TRBV28 to TRBJ2-1; TRBD1 matches at 9 bases. The CDR3 runs 17 residues. V gave up 5 bases and J gave up 3 bases; unmatched junction bases: 11. Germline V gene lookup returns CDR1 MDHEN and CDR2 SYDVKM.